This TCR beta chain appears in the sequencing data of a study of Ad26.COV2.S vaccination and SARS-CoV-2 variants. Study summary: Sample donor was a member of the COV1001 Ad26.COV2.S trial arm.

Treatment meaning: approximately 18 received Ad26.COV2.S at low or high dose, single or two shots; 5 received placebo; per-sample allocation not given. Sampling happened 63 days after the first vaccine or placebo injection. Produced via immunoSEQ multiplex PCR; TCRdb's table is partial and in-frame only. The sample lists around 450,000 clones, roughly nine tenths occurring once. Per germline, CDR1 MGHRA and CDR2 YSYEKL. CDR3 size: 13 residues. Trimming left V 3 bases short and J 11 bases short, with 14 bases between. The receptor comes from a person aged 18 to 59 who received the Ad26.COV2.S COVID-19 vaccine or a placebo. The rearrangement uses TRBV4-1 and TRBJ1-5; tentative D call: TRBD1 (5 bases). Here the sequenced sample was peripheral blood, taken in a trial of Ad26.COV2.S vaccine versus placebo. In nucleotides, the CDR3 is TGCGCCAGCAGCCACCAGGCGGGGCCCTCCCAGCATTTT. Translating gives CASSHQAGPSQHF.